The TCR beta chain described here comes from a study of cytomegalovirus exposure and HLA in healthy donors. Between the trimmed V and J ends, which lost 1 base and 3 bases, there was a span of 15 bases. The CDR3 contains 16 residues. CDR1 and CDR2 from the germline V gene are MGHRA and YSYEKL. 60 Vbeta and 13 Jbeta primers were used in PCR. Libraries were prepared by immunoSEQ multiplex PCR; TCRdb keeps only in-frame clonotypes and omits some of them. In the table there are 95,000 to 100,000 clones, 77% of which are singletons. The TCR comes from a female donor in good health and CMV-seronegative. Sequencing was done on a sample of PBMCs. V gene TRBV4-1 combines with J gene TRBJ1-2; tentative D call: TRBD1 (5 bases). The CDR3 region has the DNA TGCGCCAGCAGCCAAGCCCCGGGGGGGGAGGACTATGGCTACACCTTC. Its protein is CASSQAPGGEDYGYTF.